The rows below give T cell receptor beta chains drawn from one sample of a study of T cell repertoires in urothelial bladder cancer. The repertoire was sequenced with immunoSEQ multiplex PCR; TCRdb's copy has only in-frame clones and lacks some. The repertoire holds around 2,500 clones, with 68% as singletons. Sequenced sample: bladder tissue. These receptors all stem from a human donor with a benign inflammatory bladder lesion. Each CDR3 is given with its conserved first and last residue. The D gene is left open where the match is weak. Expanded clones are given a class, and other clones once, few, many or no size at all.

TRBJ1-2 TRBD1 TRBV19 once TGTGCCAGTAGATCCGGGACAGGGGGCGACTATGGCTACACCTTC CASRSGTGGDYGYTF
TRBJ1-1 TRBD1 TRBV25-1 few TGTGCCAGCAGTGGGTCAGGGGGCTTGGTCACTGAAGCTTTCTTT CASSGSGGLVTEAFF
TRBJ1-2 . TRBV6-1 . TGTGCCAGCAGAGTCGACATTGGCTACACCTTC CASRVDIGYTF
TRBJ1-5 . TRBV6-5 . TGTGCCAGCAGGGTTAGGGGCAATCAGCCCCAGCATTTT CASRVRGNQPQHF
TRBJ2-5 TRBD2 TRBV6-5 large TGTGCCAGTGGGACTAGGAGTGCACAAGAGACCCAGTACTTC CASGTRSAQETQYF
TRBJ1-5 . TRBV5-4 . TGTGCCAGCAGCTTGGTGATCAGGGCGCAGCCCCAGCATTTT CASSLVIRAQPQHF
TRBJ2-1 . TRBV7-9 few TGTGCCAGCAGCCCGAGTAGCGGATGGGATGAGCAGTTCTTC CASSPSSGWDEQFF
TRBJ2-1 TRBD2 TRBV7-9 . TGTGCCAGCAGCCTACTCGGAGCGGGAGGCTCCTACAATGAGCAGTTCTTC CASSLLGAGGSYNEQFF
TRBJ2-3 TRBD2 TRBV30 . TGTGCCTGGACTAGCGGGAACACAGATACGCAGTATTTT CAWTSGNTDTQYF
TRBJ2-7 . TRBV10-2 . TGCGCCAGCAGTGATTACGAGCAGTACTTC CASSDYEQYF